These 15 T cell receptor beta chains originate from one sample sequenced in a study of blood T cells in healthy people across ages. Through a sample-barcoded 5' primer and a J-beta primer mix, a second PCR was run for roughly 6 to 11 cycles. A single record per CDR3 protein comes from TCRdb applying MiXCR to the 5' RACE reads. The table shows roughly 1,500,000 distinct CDR3 sequences, with 34% occurring only once. Sequencing was performed on blood. All receptors come from a woman aged 25 to 39 in good health.

This clonotype was recorded a few times. The chain recombines TRBV2 with TRBJ1-2; TRBD1 aligns across 7 bases. The CDR3 sequence is 14 residues long. After removal of 3 bases from V and 2 bases from J, the junction contained 3 bases not matched to a gene. Germline CDR1 and CDR2: SNHLY and FYNNEI. For the CDR3, the DNA is TGTGCCAGCAGTGAGGGACAGTTAAACTATGGCTACACCTTC. Residues: CASSEGQLNYGYTF.

This clonotype has more than one count but fewer than ten. The chain uses TRBV28 and TRBJ2-7; D is undetermined. The V end lost 3 bases, the J end lost 6 bases, and 12 bases lay between the germline ends. This CDR3 spans 13 amino acids. Germline V gene sequence: CDR1 MDHEN, CDR2 SYDVKM. CDR3 DNA sequence: TGTGCCAGCAGTTTTTCGGCAGTTGGCGAGCAGTACTTC. Its protein is CASSFSAVGEQYF.

A few counts support this clonotype. At one end the junction does not follow the germline gene, possibly because of a read error. The V call is TRBV5-5, the J call TRBJ2-7; D possibly corresponds to TRBD1 (5 bases). The CDR3 has 15 residues. Germline CDR1 SGHKS, CDR2 YYEKEE (reference sequence). This chain's CDR3 is CASSLGQGNRIEQYF. For the CDR3, the DNA is TGTGCTAGCAGCTTGGGCCAGGGCAACAGGATCGAGCAGTACTTC.

This clonotype was seen only a few times. This sequence joins TRBV6-5 and TRBJ2-5, with 9 nucleotides matching TRBD1. CDR1 MNHEY and CDR2 SVGAGI come from the germline V gene. The length of the CDR3 is 14 residues. The V segment lost 5 bases and the J segment 4 bases; nucleotides outside the gene matches: 5. The CDR3 DNA reads TGTGCCAGCAGTGACAGGGGGAATGTAGAGACCCAGTACTTC. It encodes CASSDRGNVETQYF.

This clonotype was detected only a few times. The rearrangement joins TRBV13 to TRBJ2-1; D is possibly TRBD2 (6 bases). This CDR3 contains 15 residues. V was shortened by 0 bases and J by 8 bases, with 14 bases between the two germline ends. The germline gives CDR1 PRHDT, CDR2 FYEKMQ (reference sequence). CDR3 sequence reads: CASSLGRRAVDEQFF. DNA for the CDR3: TGTGCCAGCAGCTTAGGACGGAGGGCCGTAGATGAGCAGTTCTTC.

The V and J genes are TRBV29-1 and TRBJ1-5; tentative D call: TRBD1 (5 bases). This CDR3 is 12 amino acids long. V lost 4 bases to trimming and J lost 5 bases, with 9 bases between them. Germline CDR1 reads SQVTM; CDR2 reads ANQGSEA. CDR3 protein: CSVGGADQPQHF. Written as DNA, the CDR3 is TGCAGCGTTGGCGGGGCGGATCAGCCCCAGCATTTT.

The sample holds many counts of this clonotype. The chain has TRBV2 and TRBJ2-1; D is uncertain. This CDR3 spans 11 amino acids. The V end was cut by 5 bases, the J end by 10 bases, with 9 bases between. Per germline, CDR1 SNHLY and CDR2 FYNNEI. CDR3 DNA sequence: TGTGCCAGCAGTCCATCCAGCGAGCAGTTCTTC. Its translation: CASSPSSEQFF.

In its sample, this clonotype was seen a few times. The chain carries TRBV4-1 and TRBJ2-2, with D perhaps TRBD1 or TRBD2 (5 bases each). CDR1 and CDR2 from the germline V gene are MGHRA and YSYEKL. This CDR3 is built from 15 residues. Trimming shortened V by 2 bases and J by 5 bases, and 12 bases separated the two germline ends. The CDR3 bases are TGCGCCAGCAGCCAACGGGACCGGGGAACCGGGGAGCTGTTTTTT. Its translation: CASSQRDRGTGELFF.

About this clonotype: The junction departs from germline at one end; a sequencing error may be responsible. The V and J genes are TRBV11-2 and TRBJ2-7, with 7 bases that match TRBD2. Germline CDR1 reads SGHAT; CDR2 reads FQNNGV. The CDR3 is 15 amino acids. CDR3 sequence reads: CASGLDPAGNYEQYF. The CDR3 region has the DNA TGTGCCAGCGGCTTAGATCCAGCGGGAAACTACGAGCAGTACTTC.

This chain links TRBV9 with TRBJ1-1, with 7 bases lining up with TRBD1. This CDR3 has 14 residues. Germline CDR1 reads SGDLS; CDR2 reads YYNGEE. The J segment lost 1 base and the V segment lost 3 bases, leaving 3 bases of the junction unmatched. The DNA for the CDR3 is TGTGCCAGCAGCGGGGGGGACAGGAACACTGAAGCTTTCTTT. Encoded protein: CASSGGDRNTEAFF.

There are a few counts of this clonotype. The chain recombines TRBV29-1 with TRBJ1-2, with D unclear. The CDR3 is made up of 11 amino acids. V was trimmed by 3 bases and J by 8 bases, leaving 10 bases between them. The germline V gene has CDR1 SQVTM and CDR2 ANQGSEA. The CDR3 nucleotides are TGCAGCGTTGACCCGACAAGCGGCTACACCTTC. This encodes CSVDPTSGYTF. The variable domain in full, completed from reference TRBV29-1 and TRBJ1-2, reads SAVISQKPSRDICQRGTSLTIQCQVDSQVTMMFWYRQQPGQSLTLIATANQGSEATYESGFVIDKFPISRPNLTFSTLTVSNMSPEDSSIYLCSVDPTSGYTFGSGTRLTVV.

The chain has TRBV7-2 and TRBJ1-6; 8 bases match TRBD1. The junction had 8 bases not matched to a gene; V was cut back by 5 bases and J by 5 bases. This CDR3 is built from 16 residues. CDR1 is SGHTA, CDR2 FQGNSA, per germline. In DNA, the CDR3 is TGTGCCAGCAGCCCGAGACAGGGGTTAAATAATTCACCCCTCCACTTT. This codes for CASSPRQGLNNSPLHF.

In this sample, this clonotype turned up once. The chain employs TRBV7-6 and TRBJ2-5; 11 positions match TRBD2. The J segment lost 11 bases and the V segment lost 3 bases, leaving 11 bases of the junction unmatched. Germline V lookup: CDR1 SGHVS, CDR2 FNYEAQ. CDR3 length: 15 residues. CDR3 coding DNA: TGTGCCAGCAGCTTTCGGGGACTAGCGGTCAATGAGCAGTACTTC. Protein sequence: CASSFRGLAVNEQYF. Looking up the rest from reference TRBV7-6 and TRBJ2-5 gives the full variable domain: GAGVSQSPRYKVTKRGQDVALRCDPISGHVSLYWYRQALGQGPEFLTYFNYEAQQDKSGLPNDRFSAERPEGSISTLTIQRTEQRDSAMYRCASSFRGLAVNEQYFGPGTRLLVL.

V and J are TRBV3-1 and TRBJ2-2; 7 bases line up with TRBD2. Trimming at V came to 0 bases and at J to 4 bases, leaving 8 bases not matched to a gene. Germline V gives CDR1 LGHDT, CDR2 YNNKEL (reference sequence). This CDR3 region has 17 residues. CDR3 amino acids: CASSQEGLAEITGELFF. The CDR3 nucleotides read TGTGCCAGCAGCCAAGAGGGGCTAGCGGAGATCACCGGGGAGCTGTTTTTT.

The rearrangement links TRBV28 to TRBJ2-7, with a weak D call TRBD2 (6 bases). The ends were cut back, 8 bases at V and 3 bases at J, with 20 bases in the middle. This CDR3 is built from 15 residues. Looked up from germline, CDR1 is MDHEN and CDR2 is SYDVKM. CDR3 loop: CASAGSGGNLYEQYF. The CDR3 coding sequence is TGTGCCAGCGCCGGGTCGGGCGGGAACCTCTACGAGCAGTACTTC.